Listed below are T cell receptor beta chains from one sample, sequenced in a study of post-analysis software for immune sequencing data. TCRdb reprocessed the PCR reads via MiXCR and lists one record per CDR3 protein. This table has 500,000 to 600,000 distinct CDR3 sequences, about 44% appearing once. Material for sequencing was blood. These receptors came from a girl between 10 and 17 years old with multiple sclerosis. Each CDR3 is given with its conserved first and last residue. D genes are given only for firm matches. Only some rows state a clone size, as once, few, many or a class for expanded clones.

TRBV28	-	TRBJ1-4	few	TGTGCCAGCCTTGGGCAGGAAAGAGAAAAACTGTTTTTT	CASLGQEREKLFF
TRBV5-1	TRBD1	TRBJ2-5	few	TGCGCCAGCAGCTTGGGAAGATATAGGAACAGGGGGCAGGAGACCCAGTACTTC	CASSLGRYRNRGQETQYF
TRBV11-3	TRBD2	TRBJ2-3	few	TGTGCCAGCAGCATTAGCGGGAGAGGAGGTACGCAGTATTTT	CASSISGRGGTQYF
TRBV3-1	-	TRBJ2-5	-	TGTGCCAGCAGCCCCCCCCGGGGGATGAACCAAGAGACCCAGTACTTC	CASSPPRGMNQETQYF
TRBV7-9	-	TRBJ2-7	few	TGTGCCAGCAGTCAACAGGGTCGACCCTACGAGCAGTACTTC	CASSQQGRPYEQYF
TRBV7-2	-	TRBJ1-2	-	TGTGCCAGCAGCGCCCTGGGGATCTATGGCTACACCTTC	CASSALGIYGYTF
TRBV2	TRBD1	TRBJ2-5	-	TGTGCCAGCAACCACAGGGGCAATGAGCAGTACTTC	CASNHRGNEQYF
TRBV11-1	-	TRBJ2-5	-	TGTGCCAGCAGCCAAACGGGTCGAGAGACCCAGTACTTC	CASSQTGRETQYF
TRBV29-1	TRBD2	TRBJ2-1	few	TGCAGCGTTGTGGCTAGCGGGAGGAATGAGCAGTTCTTC	CSVVASGRNEQFF
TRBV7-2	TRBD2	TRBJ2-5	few	TGTGCCAGCAGCAGTATAGGCGGGAGCTTCGGAAAAACCCAGTACTTC	CASSSIGGSFGKTQYF
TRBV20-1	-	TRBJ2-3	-	TGCAGTGCTAGGCGAAAGGTCCACACAGATACGCAGTATTTT	CSARRKVHTDTQYF
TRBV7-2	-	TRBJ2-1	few	TGTGCCAGCAGCTTCGGACCCAGTGAGCAGTTCTTC	CASSFGPSEQFF
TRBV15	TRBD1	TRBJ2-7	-	TGTGCCACCAGCAGGGACAGGGTAACCTACGAGCAGTACTTC	CATSRDRVTYEQYF
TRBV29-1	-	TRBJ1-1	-	TGCAGCGTTCTAAGGACAGCTGTGAACACTGAAGCTTTCTTT	CSVLRTAVNTEAFF
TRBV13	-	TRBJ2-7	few	TGTGCCAGCAGCCTAAGGGGGGTGATGTCCTACGAGCAGTACTTC	CASSLRGVMSYEQYF
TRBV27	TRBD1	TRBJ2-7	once	TGTGCCAGCGGGGACAGGGGGAACTACGAGCAGTACTTC	CASGDRGNYEQYF
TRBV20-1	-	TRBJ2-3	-	TGCAGTGCTAGAGATAATCGCAGGGCCACAGATACGCAGTATTTT	CSARDNRRATDTQYF
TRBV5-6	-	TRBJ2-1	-	TGTGCCAGCAGCTTGGCCGGACCGTCCGTATCTGAGCAGTTCTTC	CASSLAGPSVSEQFF
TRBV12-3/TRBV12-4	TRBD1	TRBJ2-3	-	TGTGCCAGTTACTCAGGGGGTATGACAGATACGCAGTATTTT	CASYSGGMTDTQYF
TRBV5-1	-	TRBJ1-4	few	TGCGCCAGCAGCAGGGACGGACGGGAAAAACTGTTTTTT	CASSRDGREKLFF
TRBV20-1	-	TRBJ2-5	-	TGCAGTGCTAGAGATAGGAGGACAGCCCCAGAGACCCAGTACTTC	CSARDRRTAPETQYF
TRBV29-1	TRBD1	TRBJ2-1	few	TGCAGCGTCGGACAGGGTAGTGAGCAGTTCTTC	CSVGQGSEQFF
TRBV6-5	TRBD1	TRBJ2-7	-	TGTGCCAGCAAGATGGACAGGACCCGCTCCTACGAGCAGTACTTC	CASKMDRTRSYEQYF